Included here is one T cell receptor beta chain sequence, with context. The antigen is unknown. J lost 2 bases, V lost 5 bases, and 4 bases had no gene match. Germline CDR1 is SGHTA and CDR2 is FQGNSA. This CDR3 is 15 amino acids long. The data belong to a study of OX40 agonist ivuxolimab in advanced cancers. Study context: All patients had ivuxolimab intravenously every 2 weeks at 0.01 to 10 mg/kg. Patients with prior anti-PD-1, anti-PD-L1 or anti-CTLA-4 therapy were eligible; roughly 41% had some. Study-wide results and caveats: Average numbers of expanded clones were greater in CD8+ T cells than in CD4+. Expanded peripheral T cell antigen specificity was not determined.

Assay used: immunoSEQ multiplex PCR; TCRdb lists only in-frame clones, some missing. Of around 56,000 clones listed, roughly 86% are singletons. This sequence originates from an adult with an advanced solid tumor such as melanoma, head and neck, liver or kidney cancer. The sample was CD4+ or CD8+ T cells sorted from blood, taken in a trial of the OX40 agonist ivuxolimab. This chain joins TRBV7-2 and TRBJ2-4, with 9 bases fitting TRBD2. The DNA of the CDR3 is TGTGCCAGCAGCCCGGCGGGGGGGTCCAAAAACATTCAGTACTTC. It codes for CASSPAGGSKNIQYF.